Listed below are T cell receptor beta chains from one sample, sequenced in a study of identical twins. Using its own MiXCR run on the 5' RACE reads, TCRdb lists one record per CDR3 protein. The table shows roughly 570,000 distinct CDR3 sequences, with roughly 9.5% occurring only once. The sample was also reused in another study, on yellow fever vaccine responses in identical twins.

Sequencing was performed on PBMCs. All receptors come from a woman between 18 and 29 years old in good health. The CDR3 runs from the conserved cysteine through the conserved F or W. Each record gives: V gene, J gene, clone size, D gene, CDR3 DNA, CDR3 protein. A D gene is named only where the DNA matches it firmly. Clone size is given for some rows only: seen once, a few or many times, or a class if the clone is expanded.

v_call: TRBV6-5
j_call: TRBJ2-7
clone_size: few
d_call: -
cdr3_nt: TGTGCCAGCAGTTCCCCTTTAACTGGCTACGAGCAGTACTTC
cdr3_aa: CASSSPLTGYEQYF

v_call: TRBV7-8
j_call: TRBJ1-6
clone_size: few
d_call: -
cdr3_nt: TGTGCCAGCAGCTTAGCCACAGTCTCCTATAATTCACCCCTCCACTTT
cdr3_aa: CASSLATVSYNSPLHF

v_call: TRBV3-1
j_call: TRBJ2-1
clone_size: -
d_call: TRBD2
cdr3_nt: TGTGCCAGCAGCCAGGGCCCTCGGGACTACGTTGCAATCAATGAGCAGTTCTTC
cdr3_aa: CASSQGPRDYVAINEQFF

v_call: TRBV7-8
j_call: TRBJ2-5
clone_size: few
d_call: TRBD1
cdr3_nt: TGTGCCAGCAGCGTACTATTGGGCAGGGGGAAGGAGACCCAGTACTTC
cdr3_aa: CASSVLLGRGKETQYF

v_call: TRBV5-1
j_call: TRBJ2-7
clone_size: few
d_call: TRBD1
cdr3_nt: TGCGCCAGCAGCATCCTGACAGGGGGCTACGAGCAGTACTTC
cdr3_aa: CASSILTGGYEQYF

v_call: TRBV6-1
j_call: TRBJ2-3
clone_size: many
d_call: TRBD2
cdr3_nt: TGTGCCAGCAGTGAAGTAGCGGGGGGCTTAGCGGATACGCAGTATTTT
cdr3_aa: CASSEVAGGLADTQYF

v_call: TRBV7-6
j_call: TRBJ2-2
clone_size: few
d_call: -
cdr3_nt: TGTGCCAGCAGCTTCGCACAGGGGAACACCGGGGAGCTGTTTTTT
cdr3_aa: CASSFAQGNTGELFF

v_call: TRBV18
j_call: TRBJ2-7
clone_size: few
d_call: TRBD2
cdr3_nt: TGTGCCAGCTCCCCATTGGGACTAGCGGGAGTTGGGGAGCAGTACTTC
cdr3_aa: CASSPLGLAGVGEQYF

v_call: TRBV12-3/TRBV12-4
j_call: TRBJ2-2
clone_size: many
d_call: TRBD1
cdr3_nt: TGTGCCAGCAGTTTAGAGTCAGGGGGAATTCCCGGGGAGCTGTTTTTT
cdr3_aa: CASSLESGGIPGELFF

v_call: TRBV7-6
j_call: TRBJ2-5
clone_size: many
d_call: -
cdr3_nt: TGTGCCAGCAGCTTCGAGAGGGGTGTGACCCAGTACTTC
cdr3_aa: CASSFERGVTQYF

v_call: TRBV7-9
j_call: TRBJ1-4
clone_size: few
d_call: TRBD1
cdr3_nt: TGTGCCAGCAGCTTAGGAGGGGGCAGTGAAAAACTGTTTTTT
cdr3_aa: CASSLGGGSEKLFF

v_call: TRBV20-1
j_call: TRBJ2-1
clone_size: many
d_call: TRBD1
cdr3_nt: TGCAGTGCTAGAGACAGGGGGCCGCTTTTATACCCCTACAATGAGCAGTTCTTC
cdr3_aa: CSARDRGPLLYPYNEQFF

v_call: TRBV28
j_call: TRBJ2-5
clone_size: -
d_call: -
cdr3_nt: TGTGCCAGCAGTCCGGGACGCCCGTACCAAGAGACCCAGTACTTC
cdr3_aa: CASSPGRPYQETQYF

v_call: TRBV7-2
j_call: TRBJ2-4
clone_size: -
d_call: -
cdr3_nt: TGTGCCAGCAGCTTAGCCTCAGGGATAGCCAAAAACATTCAGTACTTC
cdr3_aa: CASSLASGIAKNIQYF

v_call: TRBV24-1
j_call: TRBJ2-3
clone_size: -
d_call: TRBD2
cdr3_nt: TGTGCCACCAGTGATATGACTAGCGGGCGCACAGATACGCAGTATTTT
cdr3_aa: CATSDMTSGRTDTQYF

v_call: TRBV3-1
j_call: TRBJ2-7
clone_size: few
d_call: TRBD1
cdr3_nt: TGTGCCAGCAGCCAGAACCCGGGACAGGGTGTCTACGAGCAGTACTTC
cdr3_aa: CASSQNPGQGVYEQYF

v_call: TRBV2
j_call: TRBJ2-7
clone_size: -
d_call: TRBD1
cdr3_nt: TGTGCCATTCTCCGGGACAGGGGGCCTGAACGCGAGCAGTACTTC
cdr3_aa: CAILRDRGPEREQYF

v_call: TRBV5-6
j_call: TRBJ2-3
clone_size: -
d_call: TRBD1
cdr3_nt: TGTGCCAGCAGCGCCGGACAGGGGACAGATACGCAGTATTTT
cdr3_aa: CASSAGQGTDTQYF

v_call: TRBV7-7
j_call: TRBJ2-5
clone_size: -
d_call: TRBD2
cdr3_nt: TGTGCTAGCAGCTTAAAGGGAGGGACCAACCAAGAGACCCAGTACTTC
cdr3_aa: CASSLKGGTNQETQYF

v_call: TRBV4-2
j_call: TRBJ2-1
clone_size: once
d_call: TRBD2
cdr3_nt: TGTGCCAGCAGCCAAGATTCGGCTAGCGGACACAATGAGCAGTTCTTC
cdr3_aa: CASSQDSASGHNEQFF